This record covers a single T cell receptor beta chain. This specimen comes from a study of control samples from healthy donors and cancer patients. This CDR3 is 17 amino acids long. CDR1 is MNHEY and CDR2 is SMNVEV in the germline V gene (reference sequence). V dropped 0 bases and J dropped 7; count of bases not matched to a gene: 9. Profiled with immunoSEQ multiplex PCR; TCRdb holds only in-frame clones, not every one. This repertoire shows about 120,000 clones, 80% to 90% found once; its top ten account for less than 1.5%. Sequencing was done on a sample of PBMCs. V gene TRBV27 combines with J gene TRBJ1-2; 12 bases agree with TRBD1. This TCR came from a woman aged 45 to 65 with colorectal cancer. The CDR3 region is CASSLSYGTGGLGGYTF. CDR3 in DNA: TGTGCCAGCAGTTTATCGTACGGGACAGGGGGCCTTGGTGGCTACACCTTC.